One and the same sample provided the 32 T cell receptor beta chains below, sequenced in a study of blood T cells in healthy people across ages. For the second PCR, which ran for about 6 to 11 cycles, a sample-barcoded 5' primer and a J-beta primer mix were used. TCRdb called the 5' RACE reads again in MiXCR, with one record for every CDR3 protein. The sample includes 600,000 or so distinct CDR3 sequences, approximately 30% seen only once; the top ten take about a sixth. The material sequenced was blood. The receptors come from a woman older than 75 in good health.

This clonotype was found a few times. This chain connects TRBV5-5 to TRBJ1-1; TRBD1 agrees at 8 bases. This CDR3 has 14 amino acids. J was trimmed by 0 bases and V by 4 bases; bases with no gene match: 2. Per germline, CDR1 SGHKS and CDR2 YYEKEE (reference sequence). In DNA form, the CDR3 reads TGTGCCAGCAGCCAGGGGGCTTTGAACACTGAAGCTTTCTTT. This translates into CASSQGALNTEAFF. Full variable domain (rest looked up from reference TRBV5-5 and TRBJ1-1): DAGVTQSPTHLIKTRGQQVTLRCSPISGHKSVSWYQQVLGQGPQFIFQYYEKEERGRGNFPDRFSARQFPNYSSELNVNALLLGDSALYLCASSQGALNTEAFFGQGTRLTVV.

In this sample, this clonotype turned up many times. This chain uses TRBV5-1 with TRBJ1-4; 10 nucleotides align to TRBD1. Losses at the gene ends were 3 bases for V and 8 bases for J; bases not matched to a gene: 7. This CDR3 is 15 amino acids long. The germline V gene has CDR1 SGHRS and CDR2 YFSETQ. CDR3 bases: TGCGCCAGCAGCTACCGGGACAGGGGACTAGAAAAACTGTTTTTT. This translates into CASSYRDRGLEKLFF. The full variable domain, in which reference TRBV5-1 and TRBJ1-4 provide the parts outside the CDR3, is KAGVTQTPRYLIKTRGQQVTLSCSPISGHRSVSWYQQTPGQGLQFLFEYFSETQRNKGNFPGRFSGRQFSNSRSEMNVSTLELGDSALYLCASSYRDRGLEKLFFGSGTQLSVL.

This clonotype was observed a few times. The chain recombines TRBV30 with TRBJ1-1; D is undetermined. Between the trimmed V and J ends, which lost 0 bases and 10 bases, there was a span of 15 bases. Germline-derived CDR1 and CDR2 are GTSNPN and SVGIG (reference sequence). CDR3 length equals 13 residues. DNA of the CDR3: TGTGCCTGGAGTGTATTATCGGGAAGTGGAGCTTTCTTT. Encoded protein: CAWSVLSGSGAFF.

This clonotype has ten or more counts. CDR3 residues: CASSTTGLINEQFF. DNA for the CDR3: TGTGCCAGCAGCACAACGGGACTAATCAATGAGCAGTTCTTC. V is TRBV7-8 and J is TRBJ2-1; 7 positions agree with TRBD2. Germline CDR1 SGHVS, CDR2 FQNEAQ. V was pared by 5 bases and J by 6 bases, with 7 bases of the junction left unmatched. The CDR3 sequence is 14 residues long.

To note about this clonotype: The junction and the germline gene differ at one end; a read error may be behind it. The chain uses TRBV5-1 and TRBJ1-2; D unclear. The CDR3 has 12 amino acids. Germline lookup yields CDR1 SGHRS and CDR2 YFSETQ. The CDR3 protein is CAGSGSPGGYTF. CDR3 nucleotides: TGCGCCGGCAGCGGCTCACCGGGAGGCTACACCTTC.

A single count supports this clonotype. A much larger clone sits a single nucleotide away, making a read error possible. The chain has TRBV4-2 and TRBJ2-4; 10 positions match TRBD1. The CDR3 is made up of 15 amino acids. Per germline, CDR1 LGHNA and CDR2 YNFKEQ. The CDR3 sequence is CASSQDWTGGNTQYF. The DNA for the CDR3 is TGTGCCAGCAGCCAAGATTGGACAGGGGGGAACACTCAGTACTTC.

As regards this clonotype: This sequence may be a read error, since a much larger clone differs from it by one base. The chain combines TRBV20-1 with TRBJ2-5; TRBD2 agrees at 10 bases. The CDR3 extends over 13 amino acids. The ends lost 1 base at V and 10 bases at J; junction bases unmatched: 6. Germline CDR1 and CDR2: DFQATT and SNEGSKA (reference sequence). The CDR3 sequence is CSARASGGSDQYF. The CDR3 bases are TGCAGTGCTAGAGCTAGCGGGGGATCCGACCAGTACTTC.

The gene calls are TRBV7-2 and TRBJ2-1; D unclear. CDR1 is SGHTA, CDR2 FQGNSA, per germline. V was cut by 2 bases and J by 2 bases, with 10 bases left in between. The CDR3 has 15 residues. CDR3 sequence: CASSLSSSTYNEQFF. Here the CDR3 DNA reads TGTGCCAGCAGCTTAAGTAGCAGTACCTACAATGAGCAGTTCTTC.

This chain joins TRBV19 and TRBJ2-6; 7 nucleotides align to TRBD2. The V and J ends lost 6 bases and 0 bases, in that order; junction bases with no gene match: 2. The CDR3 extends over 15 amino acids. CDR1 is LNHDA and CDR2 is SQIVND in the germline V gene (reference sequence). The CDR3 DNA sequence: TGTGCCAGTAGCCGGGAGGTCTCTGGGGCCAACGTCCTGACTTTC. Translation gives CASSREVSGANVLTF.

This clonotype has only a few counts. The rearrangement uses TRBV15 and TRBJ2-2; TRBD1 matches 8 bases. CDR3 length: 16 residues. Germline V CDR1 and CDR2: LNHNV, YYDKDF (reference sequence). V was clipped by 5 bases and J by 0 bases; unmatched bases: 5. As DNA, the CDR3 is TGTGCCACCAGCCGGAAACAGGGGGCGAACACCGGGGAGCTGTTTTTT. Its translation is CATSRKQGANTGELFF.

J is TRBJ1-1 and V is TRBV20-1, with 8 bases aligning to TRBD1. The CDR3 has 17 amino acids. The germline gives CDR1 DFQATT, CDR2 SNEGSKA (reference sequence). After removal of 3 bases from V and 4 bases from J, the junction contained 16 bases not matched to a gene. This CDR3 reads CSARTLDRGEGGTEAFF. For the CDR3, the DNA is TGCAGTGCTAGGACCCTAGACAGGGGTGAAGGGGGCACTGAAGCTTTCTTT.

This clonotype was recorded at least ten times. This chain joins TRBV6-6 and TRBJ1-2; no clear D gene. This CDR3 is 14 amino acids long. Germline assignment: CDR1 MNHNY and CDR2 SVGAGI (reference sequence). Trimming pared 7 bases from V and 0 bases from J, leaving 12 bases between. The CDR3: CASTAAETNYGYTF. DNA of the CDR3: TGTGCCAGCACGGCGGCCGAAACTAACTATGGCTACACCTTC.

This clonotype was recorded at least ten times. V usage is TRBV6-1 and J usage is TRBJ1-2; 7 bases are shared with TRBD1. Germline V gene sequence: CDR1 MNHNS, CDR2 SASEGT. Trimming cost V 6 bases and J 2 bases; bases outside gene matches: 3. The CDR3 loop spans 13 amino acids. CDR3: CASRDRENYGYTF. In DNA, the CDR3 is TGTGCCAGCAGAGACAGGGAGAACTATGGCTACACCTTC.

This clonotype was recorded at least ten times. This chain links TRBV30 with TRBJ1-2; D remains unclear. The V end lost 0 bases, the J end lost 4 bases, and 15 bases lay between the germline ends. The CDR3 loop spans 15 amino acids. Germline V gene data show CDR1 as GTSNPN and CDR2 as SVGIG (reference sequence). The CDR3 loop is CAWSVWVAETYGYTF. The DNA for the CDR3 is TGTGCCTGGAGTGTATGGGTGGCAGAGACCTATGGCTACACCTTC. The whole variable domain, remainder taken from reference TRBV30 and TRBJ1-2, is SQTIHQWPATLVQPVGSPLSLECTVEGTSNPNLYWYRQAAGRGLQLLFYSVGIGQISSEVPQNLSASRPQDRQFILSSKKLLLSDSGFYLCAWSVWVAETYGYTFGSGTRLTVV.

Turning to this clonotype: Possible read error: a much larger clone is one base away. The V call is TRBV6-5, the J call TRBJ1-2; a weak D match, TRBD1 (5 bases). The CDR3 extends over 14 amino acids. Germline V lookup: CDR1 MNHEY, CDR2 SVGAGI. The CDR3 DNA follows: TGTGCCAGCAGTTACTTTGGGGGGGACTATGACTACACCTTC. It is translated as CASSYFGGDYDYTF.

V gene TRBV19 combines with J gene TRBJ1-1; TRBD1 might be the D (5 bases). This CDR3 is built from 14 residues. Germline V gives CDR1 LNHDA, CDR2 SQIVND (reference sequence). V was pared by 10 bases and J by 5 bases, with 20 bases between. The CDR3, as DNA: TGTGCCACCTCTTCCCAGGGATTGGGGACTGAAGCTTTCTTT. Encoded protein: CATSSQGLGTEAFF. Filled out from reference TRBV19 and TRBJ1-1, the complete variable domain reads DGGITQSPKYLFRKEGQNVTLSCEQNLNHDAMYWYRQDPGQGLRLIYYSQIVNDFQKGDIAEGYSVSREKKESFPLTVTSAQKNPTAFYLCATSSQGLGTEAFFGQGTRLTVV.

This clonotype has a handful of counts. Being one base from a much bigger clone, this may be a read error. This sequence joins TRBV10-3 and TRBJ2-1; perhaps TRBD1 as D (5 bases). With the DNA end fitting TRBJ2-7 better, the J assignment may be wrong. Per the germline V gene, CDR1 is ENHRY and CDR2 is SYGVKD. The CDR3 sequence is 14 residues long. In DNA, the CDR3 is TGTGCCATCAGTACAGGTAGCTCCTACAATGAGCAGTACTTC. Translated: CAISTGSSYNEQYF.

The V gene is TRBV7-9, the J gene TRBJ2-4; 9 bases are a match to TRBD2. The J call is in doubt because the DNA end fits TRBJ2-5 better. Per the germline V gene, CDR1 is SEHNR and CDR2 is FQNEAQ (reference sequence). The CDR3 runs to 16 residues. CDR3 sequence reads: CASSFEREVMQETQYF. CDR3 DNA: TGTGCCAGCAGCTTCGAGCGGGAGGTAATGCAAGAGACCCAGTACTTC.

This clonotype was recorded at least ten times. The chain has TRBV13 and TRBJ1-1, with TRBD1 matching 11 bases. This CDR3 contains 16 residues. Germline CDR1 and CDR2: PRHDT and FYEKMQ (reference sequence). V dropped 5 bases and J dropped 4; count of bases not matched to a gene: 9. In DNA, the CDR3 is TGTGCCAGCAGCCCATATGGACAGGGGGCGATCACTGAAGCTTTCTTT. This translates into CASSPYGQGAITEAFF.

This clonotype was detected a few times. Compared with germline, one end of the junction differs, possibly owing to a read error. This sequence joins TRBV4-3 and TRBJ1-1; D is ambiguous. CDR1 is LGHNA, CDR2 YSLEER, per germline. The CDR3 sequence is 15 residues long. For the CDR3, the DNA is TGCGCCAGCAGCCAAGGCCCTCGGAGCAACACTAAAGCTTTCTTT. Amino acid sequence: CASSQGPRSNTKAFF.

This clonotype came up a few times. The chain combines TRBV7-2 with TRBJ1-4; D remains ambiguous. The germline V and J ends were trimmed by 2 bases and 7 bases, with 11 bases remaining between them. Per germline, CDR1 SGHTA and CDR2 FQGNSA. This CDR3 has 14 amino acids. Written as DNA, the CDR3 is TGTGCCAGCAGCTTAAATATCGGGTCTGAAAAACTGTTTTTT. Its protein is CASSLNIGSEKLFF. The complete variable domain, with remaining parts taken from reference TRBV7-2 and TRBJ1-4, reads GAGVSQSPSNKVTEKGKDVELRCDPISGHTALYWYRQSLGQGLEFLIYFQGNSAPDKSGLPSDRFSAERTGGSVSTLTIQRTQQEDSAVYLCASSLNIGSEKLFFGSGTQLSVL.

This clonotype was detected many times. The rearrangement links TRBV29-1 to TRBJ2-5; possibly TRBD2 for D (7 bases). The CDR3 consists of 14 residues. Germline CDR1 reads SQVTM; CDR2 reads ANQGSEA. Between the trimmed V and J ends, which lost 6 bases and 5 bases, there was a span of 19 bases. The CDR3, as DNA: TGCAGCGTGCCAAGCCGGGGGGCAGGGGAGACCCAGTACTTC. Encoded protein: CSVPSRGAGETQYF.

A word on this clonotype: A read error may explain this, as a much larger clone is one base away. The genes are TRBV28 and TRBJ1-4; D uncertain. CDR1 and CDR2 (germline): MDHEN, SYDVKM. This CDR3 spans 14 amino acids. The CDR3: CASRTHATSEKLFF. The CDR3 DNA sequence: TGTGCCAGCAGGACACATGCAACTAGTGAAAAACTGTTTTTT.

As regards this clonotype: A much larger clone is a single base away; this may be a read error. V is TRBV6-5 and J is TRBJ1-1; D ambiguous. This CDR3 comprises 13 residues. The V gene's germline CDR1 is MNHEY and CDR2 SVGAGI. CDR3 nucleotides: TGTGCCAGCAGTTTACGGAGGAACACTGAAGTTTTCTTT. It is translated as CASSLRRNTEVFF.

The V and J genes are TRBV2 and TRBJ1-5, with 8 bases identical to TRBD1. The CDR3 has 15 amino acids. Germline V CDR1 and CDR2: SNHLY, FYNNEI. Unmatched junction bases numbered 5, after V lost 4 bases and J lost 3 bases. CDR3 sequence (DNA): TGTGCCAGCAGTGCGGGGGGACAGGTCAATCAGCCCCAGCATTTT. This encodes CASSAGGQVNQPQHF.

This clonotype was counted at least ten times. The chain recombines TRBV3-1 with TRBJ2-7; TRBD1 agrees at 7 bases. Germline values: CDR1 LGHDT, CDR2 YNNKEL (reference sequence). V gave up 4 bases and J gave up 5 bases; unmatched junction bases: 2. This CDR3 comprises 12 residues. The CDR3 reads CASSPTGHEQYF. DNA for the CDR3: TGTGCCAGCAGCCCGACAGGGCACGAGCAGTACTTC.

There are a few counts of this clonotype. The CDR3, as DNA: TGTGCCAGCAGTTTAGTGGGACAGGGCGGGGGCTACACCTTC. Protein: CASSLVGQGGGYTF. V and J are TRBV28 and TRBJ1-2; 9 positions match TRBD1. The germline V gene has CDR1 MDHEN and CDR2 SYDVKM. Trimming cost V 2 bases and J 8 bases; bases outside gene matches: 6. The CDR3 runs to 14 residues.

This clonotype was seen repeatedly, ten times or more. The genes are TRBV6-6 and TRBJ2-7; possibly TRBD2 for D (7 bases). This CDR3 region has 15 residues. The germline V gene has CDR1 MNHNY and CDR2 SVGAGI (reference sequence). Trimming left V 4 bases short and J 3 bases short, with 16 bases between. CDR3 nucleotides: TGTGCCAGCAGTTTCCCTCGCGGGGGCAGCTACGAGCAGTACTTC. Amino acid sequence: CASSFPRGGSYEQYF.

This clonotype was recorded many times. The chain couples TRBV7-2 to TRBJ2-7; no reliable D call. The germline CDR1 and CDR2 sequences are SGHTA and FQGNSA. There are 18 residues in the CDR3. The germline V and J ends were trimmed by 4 bases and 2 bases, with 24 bases remaining between them. The CDR3 region is CASSSQPRTRLVPYEQYF. In nucleotides, the CDR3 is TGTGCCAGCAGCTCGCAACCCAGGACGAGGTTAGTCCCCTACGAGCAGTACTTC.

The chain joins TRBV9 to TRBJ1-2; 8 positions agree with TRBD1. Per germline, CDR1 SGDLS and CDR2 YYNGEE. The CDR3 extends over 16 amino acids. V shed 4 bases and J 4 bases; nucleotides not matched to a gene: 12. CDR3 sequence (DNA): TGTGCCAGCAGCCCATCCCCGGGACAGGAGCTCTATGGCTACACCTTC. This sequence encodes CASSPSPGQELYGYTF. The whole variable domain, filled in from reference TRBV9 and TRBJ1-2, reads DSGVTQTPKHLITATGQRVTLRCSPRSGDLSVYWYQQSLDQGLQFLIQYYNGEERAKGNILERFSAQQFPDLHSELNLSSLELGDSALYFCASSPSPGQELYGYTFGSGTRLTVV.

This clonotype came up many times. The V gene is TRBV28, the J gene TRBJ2-5; the D is unclear. Germline CDR1 MDHEN, CDR2 SYDVKM. The CDR3 runs 13 residues. Trimming removed 3 bases at V and 5 bases at J, with 10 bases between. The CDR3 sequence is CASSFGVSETQYF. As DNA, the CDR3 is TGTGCCAGCAGTTTCGGTGTGTCGGAGACCCAGTACTTC.

This clonotype was counted only a few times. The chain recombines TRBV28 with TRBJ2-1; perhaps TRBD1 as D (6 bases). The ends were cut back, 6 bases at V and 10 bases at J, with 13 bases in the middle. Germline V gene sequence: CDR1 MDHEN, CDR2 SYDVKM. The CDR3 length is 12 residues. The CDR3 spells CASSLQGLEQFF. CDR3 coding DNA: TGTGCCAGCAGCCTACAGGGCTTGGAGCAGTTCTTC.